Reported below is one T cell receptor (beta chain). Its antigen remains unknown. J was trimmed by 6 bases and V by 4 bases; bases with no gene match: 8. Germline V CDR1 and CDR2: SGHVS, FNYEAQ. There are 15 residues in the CDR3. 60 Vbeta and 13 Jbeta primers were used in PCR. The table came from immunoSEQ multiplex PCR; TCRdb's copy has only in-frame clones and leaves some out. The sample gives approximately 150,000 clones, roughly 87% of which show up once; around 6.1% is in the top ten. This entry is derived from a study of cytomegalovirus exposure and HLA in healthy donors. Study conclusions and caveats: Later examination showed HLA-associated TCR beta chains had greater clonal expansion than equally common others.

This sequence joins TRBV7-6 and TRBJ1-1, with 10 bases matching TRBD1. The sequenced material came from PBMCs. This TCR was sampled from a man aged 25-45 years in good health and CMV-seropositive. The CDR3 DNA reads as TGTGCCAGCAGCTACCAGACAGGGGGCCTCGCTGAAGCTTTCTTT. It codes for CASSYQTGGLAEAFF.